This is a list of T cell receptor beta chains from one sample in a study of blood T cell repertoires in COVID-19. The table came from immunoSEQ multiplex PCR; TCRdb's copy has only in-frame clones and leaves some out. Of about 350,000 clones in the sample, around nine tenths were seen once. Material: peripheral blood. The receptors originated from a woman younger than 35 who had recovered from COVID-19. Both conserved end residues are part of each CDR3. The D gene is left open where the match is weak. Clone size is given for some rows only: seen once, a few or many times, or a class if the clone is expanded.

j_call v_call clone_size d_call cdr3_nt cdr3_aa
TRBJ2-3 TRBV4-3 . . TGCGCCAGCAGCCAAGACCGGGACATACACACAGATACGCAGTATTTT CASSQDRDIHTDTQYF
TRBJ1-1 TRBV27 . . TGTGCCAGCAGTTTAGGGAGAAACACTGAAGCTTTCTTT CASSLGRNTEAFF
TRBJ2-1 TRBV20-1 . TRBD2 TGCAGTGCTAGTGGGCTAGCGGGAAATTCCCCCTCCTACAATGAGCAGTTCTTC CSASGLAGNSPSYNEQFF
TRBJ2-1 TRBV14 . . TGTGCCAGCAGCCTGTATTCGGCGGGATCTTACAATGAGCAGTTCTTC CASSLYSAGSYNEQFF
TRBJ1-4 TRBV29-1 . TRBD1 TGCAGCGTGCTGACAGGGCGGTATGAAAAACTGTTTTTT CSVLTGRYEKLFF
TRBJ2-5 TRBV11-2 once . TGTGCCAGCAGCCTCCGAGGGACCCAGTACTTC CASSLRGTQYF
TRBJ1-1 TRBV27 . . TGTGCCAGCAGTTTTGGAGTTATGAACACTGAAGCTTTCTTT CASSFGVMNTEAFF
TRBJ1-2 TRBV7-2 . TRBD1 TGTGCCAGCAGCTTAGATTGGGGACAGGGAGCTAACTATGGCTACACCTTC CASSLDWGQGANYGYTF
TRBJ1-1 TRBV4-3 . . TGCGCCAGCAGCCAAGATCGTTCGCAGGGATCTTTCTTT CASSQDRSQGSFF
TRBJ2-3 TRBV5-1 . TRBD2 TGCGCCAGCAGCTTGGCAGGCGGGAGTGAGGGTACGCAGTATTTT CASSLAGGSEGTQYF
TRBJ1-1 TRBV11-3 few TRBD1 TGTGCCAGCAGCCCCGCTACAGGGGGCACTGAAGCTTTCTTT CASSPATGGTEAFF
TRBJ1-2 TRBV12-3/TRBV12-4 few TRBD1 TGTGCCAGCAGTCTCGAAAGGGGGCTCGGCTACACCTTC CASSLERGLGYTF
TRBJ2-1 TRBV6-5 once . TGTGCCAGCAGTTACGAAAGCTCCTCCTACAATGAGCAGTTCTTC CASSYESSSYNEQFF
TRBJ2-1 TRBV29-1 . TRBD2 TGCAGCGTCGCTCGGGCGGGAGGCTACAATGAGCAGTTCTTC CSVARAGGYNEQFF
TRBJ2-1 TRBV7-9 . TRBD1 TGTGCCAGCAGCTTCCTGACAGGGAGAAGCTCCTACAATGAGCAGTTCTTC CASSFLTGRSSYNEQFF
TRBJ2-3 TRBV21-1 . . TGTGCCAGCAGCAGAAAAAAAATCGTGACAGGCCGCACAGATACGCAGTATTTT CASSRKKIVTGRTDTQYF
TRBJ2-2 TRBV7-6 . . TGTGCCAGCAGCTTAGGGGCAGGGAACACCGGGGAGCTGTTTTTT CASSLGAGNTGELFF
TRBJ1-2 TRBV29-1 . . TGCAGCGTTTGGGAGGCAGGCGGCTACACCTTC CSVWEAGGYTF
TRBJ2-2 TRBV5-6 . TRBD2 TGTGCCAGCAGCTTAAGGGACTACCTCAACACCGGGGAGCTGTTTTTT CASSLRDYLNTGELFF
TRBJ1-6 TRBV5-1 once . TGCGCCAGCAGCTCGAAGCAGGGGCCCTCACCCCTCCACTTT CASSSKQGPSPLHF
TRBJ1-1 TRBV7-9 . . TGTGCCAGCAGCTTAGCGCAGGGCCCACACACTGAAGCTTTCTTT CASSLAQGPHTEAFF
TRBJ2-1 TRBV7-9 . TRBD2 TGTGCCAGCAGCCAAACCGGGACTAGCGGATTCAATGAGCAGTTCTTC CASSQTGTSGFNEQFF
TRBJ2-5 TRBV4-1 . TRBD2 TGCGCCAGTTTGTTACCGGGACTAGCGGGAGCAGTGAGTGAGACCCAGTACTTC CASLLPGLAGAVSETQYF
TRBJ2-1 TRBV19 . TRBD2 TGTGCCAGTAGTATAGACGGGGGGGGCAATGAGCAGTTCTTC CASSIDGGGNEQFF
TRBJ1-4 TRBV19 . . TGTGCCAGTAGTATATGGGGTCGGAGGGCTAATGAAAAACTGTTTTTT CASSIWGRRANEKLFF
TRBJ1-5 TRBV9 . . TGTGCCAGCAGCGCCGTTGGCAATCAGCCCCAGCATTTT CASSAVGNQPQHF
TRBJ1-2 TRBV7-8 . TRBD1 TGTGCCAGCAGCTGGGGGGACAGCGATAACTATGGCTACACCTTC CASSWGDSDNYGYTF
TRBJ2-5 TRBV5-1 . TRBD2 TGCGCCAGCAGCCCCCGGACTAGCCTCCAAGAGACCCAGTACTTC CASSPRTSLQETQYF
TRBJ1-1 TRBV4-1 . . TGCGCCAGCAGCCAAGATCGGGCGGGGGAAGCTTTCTTT CASSQDRAGEAFF